The 5 T cell receptor beta chains below come from one sample, sequenced in a study of OX40 agonist ivuxolimab in advanced cancers. Clones were read by immunoSEQ multiplex PCR, and TCRdb kept only the in-frame ones, dropping some. This sample carries around 64,000 clones, over 70% of them seen once, and the ten largest clones take 1.2%. Here the sequenced sample was CD4+ or CD8+ T cells sorted from blood, taken in a trial of the OX40 agonist ivuxolimab. These TCRs come from an adult with an advanced solid tumor such as melanoma, head and neck, liver or kidney cancer.

The chain uses TRBV11-2 and TRBJ1-2; D is possibly TRBD1 (5 bases). Trimming took 0 bases from V and 6 from J, leaving 17 bases between them. The CDR3 is 16 amino acids. CDR1 and CDR2 (germline): SGHAT, FQNNGV. The CDR3 spells CASSLDRAGLLNGYTF. In DNA, the CDR3 is TGTGCCAGCAGCTTAGATCGGGCAGGGCTTCTTAATGGCTACACCTTC.

V and J are TRBV11-3 and TRBJ2-3; a possible D gene is TRBD1 (6 bases). Trimming took off 5 bases at V and 4 bases at J, with 13 bases between the two ends. In germline, CDR1 is SGHNT, CDR2 YENEEA. This CDR3 is built from 14 residues. The CDR3 coding sequence is TGTGCCAGCAGCCCTCGGAACAGGGCAGATACGCAGTATTTT. Translation: CASSPRNRADTQYF.

This rearrangement joins TRBV6-6 to TRBJ2-3; perhaps TRBD1 as D (5 bases). Germline CDR1 and CDR2: MNHNY and SVGAGI (reference sequence). The length of the CDR3 is 14 residues. V was cut by 5 bases and J by 4 bases, with 13 bases left in between. The CDR3 region has the DNA TGTGCCAGCAGTGGTTTCCAGGGCCCAGATACGCAGTATTTT. The encoded protein is CASSGFQGPDTQYF.

The V call is TRBV7-2, the J call TRBJ2-7, with D maybe TRBD1 (6 bases). CDR3 length: 15 residues. Per the germline V gene, CDR1 is SGHTA and CDR2 is FQGNSA. The V and J ends lost 5 bases and 7 bases respectively, with 21 bases between them. The CDR3 coding sequence is TGTGCCAGCAGCGCCGCCGGGACACGGCGAGGAGAGCAGTACTTC. Its translation is CASSAAGTRRGEQYF.

This clone is a singleton in its sample. The genes are TRBV19 and TRBJ2-3; D unclear. CDR1 LNHDA and CDR2 SQIVND come from the germline V gene (reference sequence). The CDR3 sequence is 14 residues long. Trimming took 3 bases from V and 3 from J, leaving 10 bases between them. CDR3 DNA: TGTGCCAGTAGTATTGGCTCCCGTACAGATACGCAGTATTTT. This encodes CASSIGSRTDTQYF.